The rows below give T cell receptor beta chains drawn from one sample of a study of cytomegalovirus exposure and HLA in healthy donors. The protocol was immunoSEQ multiplex PCR, while the TCRdb copy is restricted to in-frame clones and leaves out a portion. The sample contains a few hundred thousand clones, approximately 83% of which appear only once. Sequenced sample: PBMCs. These receptors came from a woman aged 30 to 39 in good health and CMV-seropositive. Both conserved end residues are part of each CDR3. A D gene is named only where the DNA matches it firmly. Some rows have no size entry. The others give once, few or many, or a class for an expanded clone.

D,V,size,J,DNA,CDR3
NA,TRBV5-4,NA,TRBJ2-5,TGTGCCAGCAGCTTTGGGTTGGAGACCCAGTACTTC,CASSFGLETQYF
NA,TRBV19,NA,TRBJ1-2,TGTGCCAGTAGCAAAGCCACGGGAAGAATCTATGGCTACACCTTC,CASSKATGRIYGYTF
NA,TRBV18,NA,TRBJ2-3,TGTGCCAGCTCACCTAGAGGACCCCAAGTAGCAGATACGCAGTATTTT,CASSPRGPQVADTQYF
NA,TRBV2,NA,TRBJ2-3,TGTGCCAGCAGTGAGTCCGGCGGAGGGGGGAATACGCAGTATTTT,CASSESGGGGNTQYF
NA,TRBV7-2,NA,TRBJ1-2,TGTGCCAGCAGCTTGCAATCGGACGGCTACACCTTC,CASSLQSDGYTF
NA,TRBV30,NA,TRBJ2-1,TGTGCCTGGAGTGGGCGGTTGTTCTCCTACAATGAGCAGTTCTTC,CAWSGRLFSYNEQFF
NA,TRBV7-9,NA,TRBJ2-3,TGTGCCAGCAGCTTAGAAGGTACGCAGTATTTT,CASSLEGTQYF
NA,TRBV18,NA,TRBJ2-7,TGTGCCAGCTCATCCGGCTCCCTCTACTACGAGCAGTACTTC,CASSSGSLYYEQYF
TRBD1,TRBV6-1,NA,TRBJ2-7,TGTGCCGGCCGGGACAGGAGCTCCTACGAGCAGTACTTC,CAGRDRSSYEQYF
NA,TRBV30,NA,TRBJ2-7,TGTGCCTGGAGTATACAGGGTGGCTTCGAGCAGTACTTC,CAWSIQGGFEQYF
TRBD1,TRBV9,NA,TRBJ1-3,TGTGCCAGCAGCGTAGGACCGGGACAGGGGTCGGGAACTGGAAACACCATATATTTT,CASSVGPGQGSGTGNTIYF
NA,TRBV29-1,NA,TRBJ2-7,TGCAGCGTTGAGGAGGGACACACTTACGAGCAGTACTTC,CSVEEGHTYEQYF
NA,TRBV27,NA,TRBJ2-3,TGTGCCAGCAGTTTGACCGGCCCGGGGACAGATACGCAGTATTTT,CASSLTGPGTDTQYF
NA,TRBV28,NA,TRBJ1-2,TGTGCCAGCAGTTTGGACCCTCGACGGAGCTACACCTTC,CASSLDPRRSYTF
TRBD1,TRBV19,NA,TRBJ2-7,TGTGCCAGTAGTATTGGGACAGGGGGCGCATACGAGCAGTACTTC,CASSIGTGGAYEQYF
NA,TRBV14,NA,TRBJ1-3,TGTGCCAGCAGCATCCAGGCCTCCCGAAACACCATATATTTT,CASSIQASRNTIYF
NA,TRBV13,NA,TRBJ2-3,TGTGCCAGCAGCTTATCTGCTGGAGCCCGGGGCACAGATACGCAGTATTTT,CASSLSAGARGTDTQYF
NA,TRBV29-1,NA,TRBJ1-1,TGCAGCGCCCGGGGCTTGAACACTGAAGCTTTCTTT,CSARGLNTEAFF
NA,TRBV2,NA,TRBJ2-6,TGTGCCAGCAGTGTCCACTCTGGGGCCAACGTCCTGACTTTC,CASSVHSGANVLTF
TRBD1,TRBV6-5,NA,TRBJ1-2,TGTGCCAGCAGTGGCGGACAGGGAGGGGGCTACACCTTC,CASSGGQGGGYTF
TRBD1,TRBV7-2,NA,TRBJ2-1,TGTGCCAGCAGCTTCCGACAGGGAAAGTACAATGAGCAGTTCTTC,CASSFRQGKYNEQFF
TRBD2,TRBV30,NA,TRBJ2-7,TGTGCCTGGAGTGTGAGCGGGAGTTACGAGCAGTACTTC,CAWSVSGSYEQYF
NA,TRBV2,NA,TRBJ2-7,TGTGCCAGCAGAGTGAAACGGGGTGGTTTCAGGGACGAGCAGTACTTC,CASRVKRGGFRDEQYF
NA,TRBV30,NA,TRBJ2-5,TGTGCCTGGAGAGGTCTAGCAGAGACCCAGTACTTC,CAWRGLAETQYF
NA,TRBV27,NA,TRBJ1-5,TGTGCCAGCAGTTTAGGGGGAGGTGTCAATCAGCCCCAGCATTTT,CASSLGGGVNQPQHF
TRBD1,TRBV2,NA,TRBJ1-2,TGTGCCAGCAGGGACAGGGTAGGCTACACCTTC,CASRDRVGYTF
NA,TRBV11-3,NA,TRBJ2-4,TGTGCCAGCAGCCACCGCACTGACATTCAGTACTTC,CASSHRTDIQYF
TRBD1,TRBV7-6,NA,TRBJ2-6,TGTGCCAGCAGCTCCGCCGGGACAGGGGTCTCTGGGGCCAACGTCCTGACTTTC,CASSSAGTGVSGANVLTF
NA,TRBV5-1,NA,TRBJ2-6,TGCGCCAGCAGCCTATATTCACAGGGTGGTGGGGCCAACGTCCTGACTTTC,CASSLYSQGGGANVLTF
NA,TRBV6-5,NA,TRBJ1-5,TGTGCCAGCAGTTGGGGTTTCAATCAGCCCCAGCATTTT,CASSWGFNQPQHF
TRBD1,TRBV10-3,few,TRBJ1-2,TGTGCCATCAGTGGGGACAGGGCCTTCTATGGCTACACCTTC,CAISGDRAFYGYTF
NA,TRBV10-1,NA,TRBJ2-1,TGCGCCAGCAATTCTGGGACAACTCCCAATGAGCAGTTCTTC,CASNSGTTPNEQFF
NA,TRBV5-6,NA,TRBJ2-7,TGTGCCAGCAGCTTCACGGAACGCGAGCAGTACTTC,CASSFTEREQYF
NA,TRBV30,NA,TRBJ2-3,TGTGCCTGGAGTGTGGGCGGTAGAGTTACGCAGTATTTT,CAWSVGGRVTQYF
NA,TRBV14,NA,TRBJ2-7,TGTGCCAGCAGCCAAGGTACGCGGACCTACGAGCAGTACTTC,CASSQGTRTYEQYF
TRBD2,TRBV19,NA,TRBJ2-1,TGTGCCAGTAGTATAGTCCTCGTACTAGCGGGAGGGTACAATGAGCAGTTCTTC,CASSIVLVLAGGYNEQFF
NA,TRBV27,once,TRBJ1-1,TGTGCCAGCAGTTTCAGGGAGGGAACTGAAGCTTTCTTT,CASSFREGTEAFF
NA,TRBV4-1,NA,TRBJ2-7,TGCGCCAGCAGCCACCCAAGGACAAACCCTACCTACGAGCAGTACTTC,CASSHPRTNPTYEQYF
NA,TRBV5-1,NA,TRBJ2-7,TGCGCCAGCGGGTGGGGCTCCTACGAGCAGTACTTC,CASGWGSYEQYF
NA,TRBV19,NA,TRBJ1-2,TGTGCCAGTAGTATATCAAGGGCCTCCGATGGCTACACCTTC,CASSISRASDGYTF
TRBD1,TRBV4-3,NA,TRBJ2-3,TGCGCCAGCAGCGAAGCGACAGGGCGGACAGATACGCAGTATTTT,CASSEATGRTDTQYF
TRBD2,TRBV27,NA,TRBJ2-1,TGTGCCAGCAGCAGGACTAGCGTCTACAATGAGCAGTTCTTC,CASSRTSVYNEQFF
NA,TRBV14,NA,TRBJ1-2,TGTGCCAGCAGCCGCGAGACCGCTAACTATGGCTACACCTTC,CASSRETANYGYTF
NA,TRBV30,once,TRBJ1-1,TGTGCCTGGAGTGTACAAGGATCCAAAGCTTTCTTT,CAWSVQGSKAFF
NA,TRBV6-5,NA,TRBJ1-1,TGTGCCAGCAGTTACTTTATGACAAACACTGAAGCTTTCTTT,CASSYFMTNTEAFF
TRBD2,TRBV30,NA,TRBJ2-1,TGTGCCTGGAGGGTAGCGGGAGGATACAATGAGCAGTTCTTC,CAWRVAGGYNEQFF
NA,TRBV5-1,NA,TRBJ2-1,TGCGCCAGCAGCTCGGTTGGTGCACGGGAGTGGTTCTTC,CASSSVGAREWFF
NA,TRBV27,NA,TRBJ1-1,TGTGCCAGCAGTTTAGTAGGGTTTAACACTGAAGCTTTCTTT,CASSLVGFNTEAFF
NA,TRBV9,NA,TRBJ1-1,TGTGCCAGCAGCGAGGGCAACACTGAAGCTTTCTTT,CASSEGNTEAFF
NA,TRBV25-1,NA,TRBJ2-1,TGTGCCAGCAGTGCCGGGTACTCCTACAATGAGCAGTTCTTC,CASSAGYSYNEQFF
NA,TRBV2,NA,TRBJ2-5,TGTGCCAGCAGTGAGATCTTACAAGAGACCCAGTACTTC,CASSEILQETQYF
NA,TRBV27,NA,TRBJ1-4,TGTGCCAGTCGCCTGGCGTCCCAAGGGACTAATGAAAAACTGTTTTTT,CASRLASQGTNEKLFF
NA,TRBV27,NA,TRBJ2-7,TGTGCCAGCAGTTTAAAATCCCACAGATTCTACGAGCAGTACTTC,CASSLKSHRFYEQYF
NA,TRBV30,NA,TRBJ2-7,TGTGCCGTGACAGGCGGCGCCTACGAGCAGTACTTC,CAVTGGAYEQYF